Listed below are T cell receptor beta chains from one sample, sequenced in a study of T cells in localized non-small cell lung cancer. Profiling relied on immunoSEQ multiplex PCR, and the TCRdb table lists in-frame clones only, not all of them. The repertoire consists of 15,000 to 20,000 clones, with around 80% occurring once and the leading ten covering less than 40%. This material consisted of peripheral blood, taken before any cancer treatment. These receptors all come from a male donor older than 55 with stage I lung adenocarcinoma. Each CDR3 is given with its conserved first and last residue. The D gene is left open where the match is weak. Clone size is stated in some rows and not others, as once, few, many or a class when expanded.

.,TRBJ1-1,TRBV18,few,CASSPSQLNTEAFF,TGTGCCAGCTCACCGTCTCAGTTGAACACTGAAGCTTTCTTT
TRBD2,TRBJ2-5,TRBV30,few,CAWRTGLAGIRETQYF,TGTGCCTGGAGAACGGGACTAGCGGGAATCCGGGAGACCCAGTACTTC
TRBD2,TRBJ2-2,TRBV11-2,.,CASSSTSGGAWSGELFF,TGTGCCAGCAGCTCGACTAGCGGGGGGGCATGGTCCGGGGAGCTGTTTTTT
.,TRBJ1-6,TRBV7-8,.,CASSAQSGPKYNSPLHF,TGTGCCAGCAGCGCCCAATCTGGGCCGAAATATAATTCACCCCTCCACTTT
.,TRBJ2-3,TRBV5-1,.,CASSPRGGADTQYF,TGCGCCAGCAGCCCCCGGGGCGGTGCAGATACGCAGTATTTT
.,TRBJ2-1,TRBV6-5,.,CASSLGNREQFF,TGTGCCAGCAGTTTGGGTAATCGAGAGCAGTTCTTC
TRBD2,TRBJ2-3,TRBV27,.,CASSLTWTSGGDTQYF,TGTGCCAGCAGTTTAACCTGGACTAGTGGGGGGGATACGCAGTATTTT
TRBD2,TRBJ2-2,TRBV19,large,CASSPSGGGELFF,TGTGCCAGTAGTCCTAGCGGGGGTGGGGAGCTGTTTTTT
TRBD1,TRBJ2-1,TRBV2,.,CASSEPGTGGKNEQFF,TGTGCCAGCAGTGAACCGGGGACAGGGGGGAAGAATGAGCAGTTCTTC
.,TRBJ2-7,TRBV28,.,CASTLGEIYEQYF,TGTGCCAGCACTCTAGGGGAGATCTACGAGCAGTACTTC
TRBD2,TRBJ2-1,TRBV7-9,once,CASSPRLESSGLYNEQFF,TGTGCCAGCAGCCCTCGCCTGGAGAGTAGCGGGCTGTACAATGAGCAGTTCTTC
TRBD2,TRBJ2-3,TRBV6-5,.,CASSPTSGGADTQYF,TGTGCCAGCAGTCCGACTAGCGGGGGGGCAGATACGCAGTATTTT
TRBD1,TRBJ2-3,TRBV6-6,few,CASSTTGAEYTDTQYF,TGTGCCAGCAGTACCACAGGGGCCGAATACACAGATACGCAGTATTTT
.,TRBJ1-5,TRBV10-3,once,CAISTGDNNQPQHF,TGTGCCATCAGTACCGGAGATAACAATCAGCCCCAGCATTTT
.,TRBJ1-2,TRBV27,.,CASSPGTGYGYTF,TGTGCCAGCAGTCCTGGGACTGGCTATGGCTACACCTTC
TRBD1,TRBJ1-3,TRBV9,.,CASSVLDRVPSGNTIYF,TGTGCCAGCAGCGTACTTGACAGGGTCCCATCTGGAAACACCATATATTTT
TRBD1,TRBJ2-7,TRBV4-3,few,CASSQNLGQGVYEQYF,TGCGCCAGCAGCCAAAATCTAGGACAGGGGGTCTACGAGCAGTACTTC
.,TRBJ2-2,TRBV11-3,.,CASSPFGGHANTGELFF,TGTGCCAGCAGCCCCTTCGGGGGGCATGCGAACACCGGGGAGCTGTTTTTT
.,TRBJ2-7,TRBV7-6,few,CASSLAGDSNEQYF,TGTGCCAGCAGCTTAGCGGGAGATTCCAACGAGCAGTACTTC
TRBD2,TRBJ2-2,TRBV5-6,medium-sized,CASSLLLAGDGGELFF,TGTGCCAGCAGCTTGCTACTAGCGGGAGATGGCGGGGAGCTGTTTTTT
.,TRBJ1-5,TRBV7-4,.,CASSLAYENQPQHF,TGTGCCAGCAGCTTAGCGTACGAGAATCAGCCCCAGCATTTT
.,TRBJ2-7,TRBV9,.,CASSPGRNEQYF,TGTGCCAGCAGCCCAGGGAGGAACGAGCAGTACTTC
TRBD2,TRBJ2-3,TRBV6-6,.,CASSYGLAGGTDTQYF,TGTGCCAGCAGTTACGGGTTAGCGGGGGGCACAGATACGCAGTATTTT
.,TRBJ2-5,TRBV11-2,.,CASSLGDILGTQYF,TGTGCCAGCAGCTTAGGGGACATCCTCGGAACCCAGTACTTC
TRBD2,TRBJ2-3,TRBV11-3,.,CASSSGLASTDTQYF,TGTGCCAGCAGCTCGGGACTAGCGAGCACAGATACGCAGTATTTT
.,TRBJ1-6,TRBV11-2,.,CASSLNNAGSRGYNSPLHF,TGTGCCAGCAGCTTAAATAACGCGGGATCGAGGGGGTATAATTCACCCCTCCACTTT
.,TRBJ2-1,TRBV27,.,CASSGRLPGGNEQFF,TGTGCCAGCAGTGGGAGGTTGCCAGGGGGCAATGAGCAGTTCTTC
.,TRBJ2-3,TRBV5-1,.,CASSGGQFTDTQYF,TGCGCCAGCAGCGGAGGACAGTTCACAGATACGCAGTATTTT
TRBD1,TRBJ1-2,TRBV5-4,.,CASSPGQTNYGYTF,TGTGCCAGCAGCCCGGGACAGACTAACTATGGCTACACCTTC
TRBD1,TRBJ2-2,TRBV28,few,CASRDRVTGELFF,TGTGCCAGCAGAGACAGGGTGACCGGGGAGCTGTTTTTT
TRBD1,TRBJ1-4,TRBV19,.,CATSMRAGLPGQPIATNEKLFF,TGTGCCACCAGTATGCGGGCCGGGCTACCGGGACAGCCTATCGCAACTAATGAAAAACTGTTTTTT
.,TRBJ2-3,TRBV29-1,.,CSVERLSESTDTQYF,TGCAGCGTTGAAAGGTTAAGCGAATCCACAGATACGCAGTATTTT
TRBD1,TRBJ1-6,TRBV4-3,.,CASSQEGGTGRSPLHF,TGCGCCAGCAGCCAAGAAGGAGGGACAGGTCGATCACCCCTCCACTTT
.,TRBJ2-1,TRBV15,.,CATSRDFYNEQFF,TGTGCCACCAGCAGAGACTTTTACAATGAGCAGTTCTTC
.,TRBJ1-4,TRBV2,.,CASSEQNEKLFF,TGTGCCAGCAGTGAACAAAATGAAAAACTGTTTTTT
TRBD1,TRBJ1-1,TRBV27,.,CASSLFWAYKIDRVKAFF,TGTGCCAGCAGTTTATTTTGGGCATACAAAATCGACAGGGTGAAAGCTTTCTTT
TRBD2,TRBJ2-3,TRBV19,.,CASMHPGTSGGVDTQYF,TGTGCCAGTATGCACCCCGGGACTAGCGGGGGGGTGGATACGCAGTATTTT
.,TRBJ2-1,TRBV27,.,CASSEILGNEQFF,TGTGCCAGCAGTGAAATATTGGGGAATGAGCAGTTCTTC
.,TRBJ2-5,TRBV2,.,CASSERDETQYF,TGTGCCAGCAGTGAAAGGGATGAGACCCAGTACTTC
.,TRBJ1-2,TRBV6-5,.,CASSLNSGSGYTF,TGTGCCAGCAGTTTGAACAGCGGATCTGGCTACACCTTC
.,TRBJ2-7,TRBV11-2,few,CASSLGTGRYEQYF,TGTGCCAGCAGCTTAGGAACAGGGCGGTACGAGCAGTACTTC
.,TRBJ2-6,TRBV2,.,CASRDRSGANVLTF,TGTGCCAGCAGGGACCGATCTGGGGCCAACGTCCTGACTTTC
.,TRBJ2-1,TRBV29-1,once,CSPREYNEQFF,TGCAGCCCCCGAGAGTACAATGAGCAGTTCTTC
TRBD1,TRBJ1-1,TRBV11-1,.,CASSLADRAGMNTEAFF,TGTGCCAGCAGCTTAGCGGACAGGGCAGGGATGAACACTGAAGCTTTCTTT
.,TRBJ2-1,TRBV10-1,.,CASGGASSYNEQFF,TGCGCCAGCGGTGGGGCCAGCTCCTACAATGAGCAGTTCTTC
TRBD1,TRBJ1-3,TRBV7-9,.,CASTTGTGWFNTIYF,TGTGCCAGCACCACCGGGACAGGGTGGTTTAACACCATATATTTT